What follows are 29 T cell receptor beta chains derived from one specimen sequenced in a study of somatic mutations in cytotoxic T cells in rheumatoid arthritis. Method: immunoSEQ multiplex PCR; TCRdb's copy keeps in-frame clones and lacks some. The sample yields 35,000 to 45,000 clones, approximately 84% seen once. Material for sequencing was CD8+ T cells sorted from blood. The receptors here all came from a man aged 40-49 years in good health.

The rearrangement joins TRBV13 to TRBJ1-2; tentatively, D is TRBD1 (5 bases). From germline, CDR1 is PRHDT and CDR2 FYEKMQ (reference sequence). CDR3 length: 16 residues. The V end lost 7 bases, the J end lost 8 bases, and 26 bases lay between the germline ends. The CDR3 here is CASTESGTPAQNGYTF. CDR3 sequence (DNA): TGTGCCAGCACCGAATCCGGGACGCCGGCCCAAAACGGCTACACCTTC.

The rearrangement links TRBV6-5 to TRBJ2-7; D gene ambiguous. Looked up from germline, CDR1 is MNHEY and CDR2 is SVGAGI. Trimming removed 0 bases from V and 4 bases from J, with 13 bases in between. The CDR3 contains 15 residues. This CDR3 reads CASSYSVGTDYEQYF. For the CDR3, the DNA is TGTGCCAGCAGTTACTCGGTGGGTACTGATTACGAGCAGTACTTC.

This clone has only a few counts. This chain connects TRBV28 to TRBJ2-1; TRBD2 aligns across 7 bases. The CDR3 length is 18 residues. The germline gives CDR1 MDHEN, CDR2 SYDVKM. Unmatched junction bases numbered 19, after V lost 3 bases and J lost 8 bases. Here the CDR3 DNA reads TGTGCCAGCAGTTTTCCGAGCCCTGGGACTACTCCGTCTCATGAGCAGTTCTTC. It encodes CASSFPSPGTTPSHEQFF.

The chain recombines TRBV6-6 with TRBJ1-5, with D uncertain. The CDR3 runs to 14 residues. CDR1 MNHNY and CDR2 SVGAGI come from the germline V gene (reference sequence). V lost 2 bases to trimming and J lost 0 bases, with 5 bases between them. The CDR3 coding sequence is TGTGCCAGCAGTTACGGTTATAGCAATCAGCCCCAGCATTTT. Translating gives CASSYGYSNQPQHF.

This chain joins TRBV4-1 and TRBJ2-2, with no clear D. The CDR3 has 14 residues. Trimming took off 5 bases at V and 0 bases at J, with 7 bases between the two ends. Germline V lookup: CDR1 MGHRA, CDR2 YSYEKL. The CDR3 is CASSYGSNTGELFF. Written as DNA, the CDR3 is TGCGCCAGCAGCTACGGATCGAACACCGGGGAGCTGTTTTTT.

This rearrangement joins TRBV7-9 to TRBJ1-4, with D maybe TRBD1 (6 bases). V lost 1 base to trimming and J lost 3 bases, with 9 bases between them. This CDR3 has 15 residues. Per the germline V gene, CDR1 is SEHNR and CDR2 is FQNEAQ (reference sequence). The chain's CDR3 is CASSLGGQSNEKLFF. CDR3 bases: TGTGCCAGCAGCTTAGGTGGACAGTCTAATGAAAAACTGTTTTTT. The full variable domain, with the rest looked up from reference TRBV7-9 and TRBJ1-4, is DTGVSQNPRHKITKRGQNVTFRCDPISEHNRLYWYRQTLGQGPEFLTYFQNEAQLEKSRLLSDRFSAERPKGSFSTLEIQRTEQGDSAMYLCASSLGGQSNEKLFFGSGTQLSVL.

The CDR3 coding sequence is TGTGCCAGCAGCTTACAAGGGGGCGGCTACGAGCAGTACTTC. Its translation is CASSLQGGGYEQYF. The rearrangement joins TRBV7-8 to TRBJ2-7, with 7 positions matching TRBD1. CDR1 is SGHVS and CDR2 is FQNEAQ in the germline V gene. The junction had 4 bases not matched to a gene; V was cut back by 2 bases and J by 3 bases. This CDR3 is built from 14 residues.

The V call is TRBV11-2, the J call TRBJ2-1; a possible D gene is TRBD2 (6 bases). There are 13 residues in the CDR3. V lost 5 bases and J 8 bases, leaving 13 bases between the germline ends. Germline lookup yields CDR1 SGHAT and CDR2 FQNNGV. The DNA for the CDR3 is TGTGCCAGCAGCCCCGGGGGTGGCGATGAGCAGTTCTTC. Amino acid sequence: CASSPGGGDEQFF.

The J gene is TRBJ2-1, the V gene TRBV18; 12 bases are a match to TRBD2. CDR3 length: 19 amino acids. From germline, CDR1 is KGHSH and CDR2 LQKENI. J was trimmed by 0 bases and V by 4 bases; bases with no gene match: 10. The DNA of the CDR3 is TGTGCCAGCTCACGTGCTACTAGCGGGGGGTTCAGCTCCTACAATGAGCAGTTCTTC. Amino acids: CASSRATSGGFSSYNEQFF.

This chain uses TRBV19 with TRBJ2-3; 13 bases match TRBD2. The CDR3 covers 15 residues. Germline trimming cut 5 bases from V and 4 bases from J; bases unmatched to any gene: 3. Germline CDR1 LNHDA, CDR2 SQIVND (reference sequence). The CDR3 DNA is TGTGCCAGTAGTTGGACTAGCGGGAGTTCAGATACGCAGTATTTT. This gives the protein CASSWTSGSSDTQYF.

The rearrangement uses TRBV28 and TRBJ1-3, with 11 bases fitting TRBD1. V dropped 5 bases and J dropped 2; count of bases not matched to a gene: 5. CDR1 is MDHEN, CDR2 SYDVKM, per germline. This CDR3 has 16 residues. Written as DNA, the CDR3 is TGTGCCAGCAGTACCCCGGGACAGGGGGCTGGAAACACCATATATTTT. It translates to CASSTPGQGAGNTIYF. Full variable domain (missing parts from reference TRBV28 and TRBJ1-3): DVKVTQSSRYLVKRTGEKVFLECVQDMDHENMFWYRQDPGLGLRLIYFSYDVKMKEKGDIPEGYSVSREKKERFSLILESASTNQTSMYLCASSTPGQGAGNTIYFGEGSWLTVV.

The J gene is TRBJ2-2, the V gene TRBV7-9, with D unresolved. The CDR3 has 15 amino acids. V was pared by 1 base and J by 1 base, with 7 bases between. Germline loops: CDR1 SEHNR, CDR2 FQNEAQ (reference sequence). CDR3 sequence: CASSLVQMNTGELFF. The CDR3 DNA is TGTGCCAGCAGCTTAGTACAGATGAACACCGGGGAGCTGTTTTTT.

The chain carries TRBV27 and TRBJ2-7; 10 nucleotides agree with TRBD1. There are 14 residues in the CDR3. V gave up 5 bases and J gave up 2 bases; unmatched junction bases: 3. Germline CDR1 and CDR2: MNHEY and SMNVEV (reference sequence). The CDR3 here is CASSHGQGAYEQYF. For the CDR3, the DNA is TGTGCCAGCAGTCACGGACAGGGGGCCTACGAGCAGTACTTC.

This clone was found a few times. This rearrangement joins TRBV4-1 to TRBJ2-7; 7 bases fit TRBD2. CDR3 length equals 15 residues. Trimming cost V 3 bases and J 3 bases; bases outside gene matches: 8. CDR1 MGHRA and CDR2 YSYEKL come from the germline V gene. The CDR3 sequence is CASSQGDYSIYEQYF. CDR3 nucleotide sequence: TGCGCCAGCAGCCAGGGGGACTACAGTATCTACGAGCAGTACTTC.

The chain carries TRBV9 and TRBJ2-1, with 8 bases identical to TRBD2. There are 16 residues in the CDR3. Trimming at V came to 4 bases and at J to 8 bases, leaving 14 bases not matched to a gene. Germline lookup yields CDR1 SGDLS and CDR2 YYNGEE. CDR3 in amino acids: CASSRQSGSPGDEQFF. The CDR3 region has the DNA TGTGCCAGCAGCCGCCAGAGCGGGAGCCCTGGGGATGAGCAGTTCTTC.

J is TRBJ2-7 and V is TRBV30; D uncertain. V gave up 0 bases and J gave up 4 bases, with 10 bases separating them. From germline, CDR1 is GTSNPN and CDR2 SVGIG (reference sequence). The CDR3 is 13 amino acids. This CDR3 is CAWSVFAVYEQYF. CDR3 sequence (DNA): TGTGCCTGGAGTGTTTTCGCGGTATACGAGCAGTACTTC.

This clone was observed once. V gene TRBV6-4 combines with J gene TRBJ2-3, with TRBD2 identical over 11 bases. The CDR3 sequence is 17 residues long. V was pared by 0 bases and J by 4 bases, with 6 bases of the junction left unmatched. Germline loops: CDR1 MRHNA, CDR2 SNTAGT. CDR3 protein: CASSDSRLAGSADTQYF. CDR3 nucleotides: TGTGCCAGCAGTGACTCAAGACTAGCGGGATCGGCAGATACGCAGTATTTT.

This chain uses TRBV28 with TRBJ1-2; maybe TRBD1 (6 bases). The V and J ends lost 7 bases and 4 bases respectively, with 16 bases between them. The CDR3 totals 14 residues. Per germline, CDR1 MDHEN and CDR2 SYDVKM. Written as DNA, the CDR3 is TGTGCCAGCACCGCTCAGGGGAGAACCTATGGCTACACCTTC. Translated, it gives CASTAQGRTYGYTF.

The chain combines TRBV6-1 with TRBJ2-3; 12 nucleotides align to TRBD2. The length of the CDR3 is 16 residues. Germline V gene lookup returns CDR1 MNHNS and CDR2 SASEGT. Unmatched junction bases numbered 6, after V lost 4 bases and J lost 4 bases. CDR3 amino acids: CASSASGRDSSDTQYF. CDR3 bases: TGTGCCAGCAGTGCTAGCGGGAGGGATTCGTCAGATACGCAGTATTTT.

V usage is TRBV4-2 and J usage is TRBJ2-7; TRBD1 agrees at 9 bases. The CDR3 spans 14 residues. CDR1 is LGHNA, CDR2 YNFKEQ, per germline. Losses at the gene ends were 4 bases for V and 2 bases for J; bases not matched to a gene: 3. The CDR3 region has the DNA TGTGCCAGCAGCCTTAACAGGGGGCCCTACGAGCAGTACTTC. This gives the protein CASSLNRGPYEQYF.

This clone was counted a few times. V usage is TRBV5-4 and J usage is TRBJ1-1, with D possibly being TRBD1 (5 bases). The germline V gene encodes CDR1 SGHNT and CDR2 YYREEE (reference sequence). Between the trimmed V and J ends, which lost 4 bases and 0 bases, there was a span of 13 bases. The CDR3 consists of 15 residues. The CDR3 spells CASSRVGTMNTEAFF. CDR3 coding DNA: TGTGCCAGCAGCCGTGTTGGGACCATGAACACTGAAGCTTTCTTT.

The chain carries TRBV5-4 and TRBJ2-7; no clear D. This CDR3 is 11 amino acids long. Trimming left V 5 bases short and J 2 bases short, with 5 bases between. From germline, CDR1 is SGHNT and CDR2 YYREEE (reference sequence). This CDR3 reads CASSQTYEQYF. CDR3 nucleotides: TGTGCCAGCAGTCAGACCTACGAGCAGTACTTC.

This clone was recorded only once. V is TRBV9 and J is TRBJ1-1, with 11 nucleotides matching TRBD1. The germline V gene encodes CDR1 SGDLS and CDR2 YYNGEE. J gave up 8 bases and V 4 bases, and 10 bases lay outside the gene matches. The CDR3 consists of 15 residues. The CDR3 spells CASSPRTGGAGEAFF. The CDR3 bases are TGTGCCAGCAGCCCCCGGACAGGGGGCGCGGGAGAAGCTTTCTTT. Looking up the rest from reference TRBV9 and TRBJ1-1 gives the full variable domain: DSGVTQTPKHLITATGQRVTLRCSPRSGDLSVYWYQQSLDQGLQFLIQYYNGEERAKGNILERFSAQQFPDLHSELNLSSLELGDSALYFCASSPRTGGAGEAFFGQGTRLTVV.

This chain uses TRBV29-1 with TRBJ1-2; 9 bases agree with TRBD1. The ends lost 4 bases at V and 5 bases at J; junction bases unmatched: 11. The V gene's germline CDR1 is SQVTM and CDR2 ANQGSEA. There are 15 residues in the CDR3. In DNA, the CDR3 is TGCAGCGTTGTGGGGACAGGGATGGACGTTTATGGCTACACCTTC. The encoded protein is CSVVGTGMDVYGYTF.

This clone has more than one count but fewer than ten. This rearrangement joins TRBV27 to TRBJ2-7; D perhaps matches TRBD2 (7 bases). Germline V gives CDR1 MNHEY, CDR2 SMNVEV (reference sequence). V gave up 5 bases and J gave up 3 bases, with 17 bases separating them. The CDR3 totals 15 residues. The CDR3 DNA follows: TGTGCCAGCAGTCCCGCTAGCGGAGGGGGCTACGAGCAGTACTTC. Translating gives CASSPASGGGYEQYF.

This clone has just a few counts. The sample contains more than one DNA sequence encoding this CDR3. This chain uses TRBV7-9 with TRBJ1-1; unclear D gene. Between the trimmed V and J ends, which lost 1 base and 5 bases, there was a span of 2 bases. Germline V gene sequence: CDR1 SEHNR, CDR2 FQNEAQ (reference sequence). The CDR3 is made up of 11 amino acids. In DNA, the CDR3 is TGTGCCAGCAGCTTAGGGACTGAAGCTTTCTTT. Translated, it gives CASSLGTEAFF.

This rearrangement joins TRBV5-4 to TRBJ1-4; 10 bases are shared with TRBD1. This CDR3 has 15 residues. CDR1 is SGHNT and CDR2 is YYREEE in the germline V gene (reference sequence). Trimming cost V 3 bases and J 8 bases; bases outside gene matches: 7. The CDR3 bases are TGTGCCAGCAGCTCTCGGACAGGGGGAGACGAAAAACTGTTTTTT. Its protein product is CASSSRTGGDEKLFF.

The genes are TRBV29-1 and TRBJ1-3; 7 bases map to TRBD1. V lost 3 bases, J lost 0 bases, and 8 bases stayed unmatched. Per the germline V gene, CDR1 is SQVTM and CDR2 is ANQGSEA. This CDR3 region has 16 residues. The DNA of the CDR3 is TGCAGCGTTGACTACGGACAGGAATACTCTGGAAACACCATATATTTT. Translation: CSVDYGQEYSGNTIYF. The full variable domain, its missing parts supplied by reference TRBV29-1 and TRBJ1-3, is SAVISQKPSRDICQRGTSLTIQCQVDSQVTMMFWYRQQPGQSLTLIATANQGSEATYESGFVIDKFPISRPNLTFSTLTVSNMSPEDSSIYLCSVDYGQEYSGNTIYFGEGSWLTVV.

The V call is TRBV7-8, the J call TRBJ2-6; TRBD1 matches 7 bases. Trimming removed 1 base from V and 0 bases from J; junction bases left unmatched: 3. This CDR3 comprises 17 residues. CDR1 and CDR2 from the germline V gene are SGHVS and FQNEAQ. The CDR3 coding sequence is TGTGCCAGCAGCTTAGTGTGGGACAGCTCTGGGGCCAACGTCCTGACTTTC. It yields the protein CASSLVWDSSGANVLTF.